The source of this T cell receptor (beta chain) is a study of blood T cells in healthy people across ages (dated by TCRdb to between 2015 and 2016). Describing the broader study: In model experiments, roughly one uniquely barcoded TCR beta cDNA molecule per two T cells was captured by template switching. Using deep sequencing normalized with unique cDNA molecular identifiers, the study measured how TCR beta repertoire diversity changes with age. The donors were split into four age groups: young (average around 15 years), middle-aged (over 35), aged (around 67) and long-lived (under 85). To avoid experimental bias, donors of different ages were distributed randomly across sequencing lanes. Using the same blood draw, the study looked at two additional independent replicas of 1 million unique cDNA reads for two donors, one aged 18 to 30 and the other aged 80 or older.

Libraries were made using 5' RACE. Sequencing was carried out with an Illumina HiSeq 2500. A second PCR of 7 to 11 cycles was performed with a sample-barcoded 5' primer and a J-beta primer mix. A unique molecular identifier was introduced onto each TCR beta cDNA molecule by a template-switch 5' adaptor carrying 12 random nucleotides. At least 2.5 million CDR3-containing paired-end reads were obtained from each sample. First-strand cDNA synthesis was performed from all RNA using the Mint cDNA synthesis kit, with priming by a TRBC-specific oligonucleotide. Following uracil-DNA glycosylase treatment, a first 18-cycle PCR with universal primers M1SS and BC2_uni_R was performed on all cDNA. On the study's bioinformatics: Normalization of each sample was performed by random selection of 1 million high-quality reads, each carrying a distinct molecular identifier. Instead of being binned into consensus sequences, reads that shared molecular identifiers were thrown out. CDR3 identification, clonotype clustering and error correction used MiTCR with a Q25 quality threshold and the strictest error-elimination algorithm. A nonparametric unseen species model with Euler transformation was used to estimate lower-bound total TCR beta diversity. Through fastp at Q25 and MiXCR, TCRdb rebuilt clones from the public reads, retaining in-frame beta chains. Identical CDR3 protein sequences are pooled into one entry, listed with their most common genes and DNA. TCRdb's processing, not the authors', yielded these V and J calls. The sample table shows about 810,000 distinct CDR3 sequences, and about 37% are seen once. Of the sample, approximately 13% falls within the top ten clones.

Of note for this clonotype: It has no known antigen specificity. No much larger clone exists at a distance of one base, and base qualities are not known.

The investigation overall reported the following: Compared with the aged group, the long-lived group had more naive CD4+ T cells, fewer expanded clones and increased TCR diversity, suggesting age selection. Observed TCR beta diversity correlated strongly with the percentage of naive T cells measured by flow cytometry. Because donor CMV infection status was unknown, age-related changes in expanded clonotypes were potentially confounded. Because profiling used bulk unsorted PBMCs, naive and antigen-experienced compartments could not be compared conclusively. Estimates of total diversity based on one million sequenced T cells were regarded as lower bounds and as underestimates. As age increased, observed TCR beta diversity per million T cells dropped in a roughly linear way, and a significant reduction was already evident by age roughly 40.

CDR1 and CDR2 (MNHEY, SMNVEV) derive from the germline V gene (reference sequence). V loses 8 bases, J loses 11 bases, and the germline ends lie 11 bases apart. Its CDR3 holds 10 amino acids, cysteine through phenylalanine. The read is trimmed to its CDR3 DNA, 30 bases read in frame from base 1. The donors were under 40 Caucasian individuals from Russia, aged roughly 6 to 90 years, who were systemically healthy. Each donor gave ten milliliters of peripheral blood, drawn into EDTA-treated Vacutainer tubes. PBMCs were isolated by Ficoll-Paque density-gradient centrifugation, with at least 6 million obtained per sample. Total RNA was extracted from PBMCs with Trizol reagent, with at least 5 micrograms obtained per sample. Naive CD45RAhigh/CD27high T cell percentages were measured by flow cytometry on a PBMC aliquot from every donor.

Recombination connected TRBV27 to TRBJ2-3; no D gene call is confident. The sample taken for sequencing was blood. This clonotype originated in a man between 18 and 29 years old in good health. The CDR3 region: CASGGNGQYF. The nucleotide sequence reads TGTGCCAGCGGTGGTAATGGGCAGTATTTT.